This T cell receptor (beta chain) was documented in a study of T cell repertoires in cytomegalovirus infection. TCRdb itself ran the reads through MiXCR, one entry per CDR3 protein. The data show around 71,000 distinct CDR3 sequences, with about 20% seen just once and roughly two thirds held by the top ten. This clonotype was counted only a few times. What it recognizes is unknown. With 7 bases removed from V and 2 bases from J, the gap between germline ends came to 18 bases. Germline V gene sequence: CDR1 MDHEN, CDR2 SYDVKM. The CDR3 contains 15 residues. The TCR was taken from a human donor in good health (CMV status not recorded). Some clones in this sample may be carry-over from other donors' samples. Sequenced here: CD8+ T cells from cultured PBMCs, sampled from culture after CMV antigen stimulation. The V and J genes are TRBV28 and TRBJ2-7, with D possibly TRBD2 on 5 matching bases. The CDR3, as DNA: TGTGCCAGCACCAGTAGGACGGACTGGACCTACGAGCAGTACTTC. Translating it yields CASTSRTDWTYEQYF.